This TCR beta chain comes out of a study of neurological immune-mediated disorders. In TCRdb, the 5' RACE reads were re-called with MiXCR into one record per CDR3 protein. The table lists 40,000 to 50,000 distinct CDR3 sequences, more than 2% of them singletons. This clonotype has more than one count but fewer than ten. The clonotype originates from a man aged 25 to 40 with multiple sclerosis. The sample taken for sequencing was PBMCs.

The CDR3 DNA is TGTGCCAGCAGCTTGGACAGGGACGGGACCCAGTACTTC. Translated, it gives CASSLDRDGTQYF. The rearrangement uses TRBV5-5 and TRBJ2-5; possible D gene TRBD1, 6 bases. The length of the CDR3 is 13 residues. The germline CDR1 and CDR2 sequences are SGHKS and YYEKEE (reference sequence). V lost 0 bases to trimming and J lost 7 bases, with 10 bases between them.